This T cell receptor beta chain is from a study of blood T cell repertoires in COVID-19. About the research overall: Samples representing acute and convalescent COVID-19 were sourced from the United States, Italy and Spain. PBMCs, B-cell-depleted T cells, or T cells provided the cDNA or gDNA that made up the material.

The CDR3 contains 12 residues. Germline-derived CDR1 and CDR2 are MNHEY and SVGEGT. Trimming removed 6 bases from V and 7 bases from J, with 10 bases in between. Per the study methods: For nucleated cells, counts were estimated from reference gene primer amplification. Using immunoSEQ multiplex PCR, the repertoire was profiled, and TCRdb retains in-frame clones only, with some absent. The V and J calls and the clone size are those of that table, but D and trimming were determined from the DNA. The table shows 40,000 or so clones, with around 90% occurring only once. The sequencing sample was made of peripheral blood. The chain is built from TRBV6-2 or TRBV6-3 and TRBJ1-5; D is possibly TRBD1 (6 bases). The receptor comes from a man in his 60s with active or convalescent COVID-19. The CDR3 loop reads CASRPTGQPQHF. The DNA for the CDR3 is TGTGCCAGCAGACCTACAGGGCAGCCCCAGCATTTT.